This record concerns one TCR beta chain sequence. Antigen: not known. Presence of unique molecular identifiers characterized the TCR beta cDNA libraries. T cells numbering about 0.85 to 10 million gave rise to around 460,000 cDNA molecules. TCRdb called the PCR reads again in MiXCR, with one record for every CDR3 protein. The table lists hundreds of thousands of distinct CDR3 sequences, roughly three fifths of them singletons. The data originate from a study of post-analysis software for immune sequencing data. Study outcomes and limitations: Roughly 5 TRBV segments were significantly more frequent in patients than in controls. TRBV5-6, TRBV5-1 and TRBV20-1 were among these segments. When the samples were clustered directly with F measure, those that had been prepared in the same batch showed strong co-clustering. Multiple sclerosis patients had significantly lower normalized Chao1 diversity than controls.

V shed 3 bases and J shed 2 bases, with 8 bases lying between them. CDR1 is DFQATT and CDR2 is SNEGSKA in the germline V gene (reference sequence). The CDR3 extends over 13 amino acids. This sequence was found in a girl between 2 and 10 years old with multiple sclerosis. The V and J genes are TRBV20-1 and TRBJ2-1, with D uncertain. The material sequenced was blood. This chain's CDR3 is CSASAGPYNEQFF. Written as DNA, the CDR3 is TGCAGTGCTAGCGCAGGACCCTACAATGAGCAGTTCTTC.